This is a list of T cell receptor beta chains from one sample in a study of metastatic and nonmetastatic thyroid tumors. From the PCR reads, TCRdb re-called clones with MiXCR. Altogether about 64,000 clones are present, 4% to 5% being singletons, with the ten largest covering 20% to 25%. Sequenced input: blood. Receptor source: a female donor with papillary thyroid cancer or a benign thyroid nodule (not recorded which). Some clones in this sample may be carry-over from other donors' samples. CDR3s include the opening cysteine and the closing phenylalanine or tryptophan. D genes are given only for firm matches. Where a row states a size, it is once, few, many or the class of an expanded clone; other rows omit it.

>TRBJ2-2|NA|TRBV6-1|many
CASSEVRFTGELFF
TGTGCCAGCAGTGAAGTACGGTTCACCGGGGAGCTGTTTTTT
>TRBJ2-7|TRBD1|TRBV15|few
CATSRGGQGAMGEQYF
TGTGCCACCAGCAGAGGGGGACAGGGGGCTATGGGAGAGCAGTACTTC
>TRBJ2-3|NA|TRBV5-1|few
CASSLAYKGGGEDTQYF
TGCGCCAGCAGCTTGGCCTATAAGGGAGGAGGAGAAGATACGCAGTATTTT
>TRBJ2-3|TRBD2|TRBV6-2/TRBV6-3|many
CASSQSSGGPDTQYF
TGTGCCAGCAGCCAATCTAGCGGGGGGCCAGATACGCAGTATTTT
>TRBJ1-1|TRBD1|TRBV20-1|many
CSARDSVRGRTEAFF
TGCAGTGCTAGAGATAGTGTCAGGGGGAGGACTGAAGCTTTCTTT
>TRBJ2-7|TRBD1|TRBV4-1|many
CASSQEDRGYEQYF
TGCGCCAGCAGCCAAGAAGACAGGGGTTACGAGCAGTACTTC
>TRBJ1-1|TRBD1|TRBV6-1|few
CASRRLAYRDRETKNTEAFF
TGTGCCAGCAGACGACTCGCATACCGGGACAGGGAAACTAAGAACACTGAAGCTTTCTTT
>TRBJ2-5|TRBD1|TRBV5-1|many
CASGQGAQETQYF
TGCGCCAGCGGACAGGGGGCCCAAGAGACCCAGTACTTC
>TRBJ2-2|NA|TRBV6-4|few
CASSEFGNTGELFF
TGTGCCAGCAGTGAATTCGGGAACACCGGGGAGCTGTTTTTT
>TRBJ2-2|NA|TRBV30|few
CAWSFPGGLFF
TGTGCCTGGAGTTTCCCCGGGGGACTGTTTTTT
>TRBJ2-3|TRBD1|TRBV6-9|NA
CASIYYAGQEAGDTQYF
TGTGCCAGCATTTACTATGCGGGACAGGAGGCAGGCGATACGCAGTATTTT
>TRBJ2-2|TRBD2|TRBV7-2|many
CASGLAGGFGELFF
TGTGCCAGTGGACTAGCGGGAGGATTCGGGGAGCTGTTTTTT
>TRBJ2-7|TRBD1|TRBV11-2|many
CASVSGTGLYEQYF
TGTGCCAGCGTATCCGGGACAGGGCTATACGAGCAGTACTTC
>TRBJ2-1|NA|TRBV19|many
CASSFVAANNEQFF
TGTGCCAGTAGTTTCGTAGCTGCAAACAATGAGCAGTTCTTC
>TRBJ2-7|TRBD2|TRBV12-3/TRBV12-4|NA
CASSLGLAVGYERYF
TGTGCCAGCAGTTTAGGACTAGCGGTCGGTTACGAGCGGTACTTC
>TRBJ2-3|NA|TRBV5-4|many
CASSPSTSFWADTQYF
TGTGCCAGCAGCCCGTCTACTAGCTTCTGGGCAGATACGCAGTATTTT
>TRBJ2-3|TRBD2|TRBV4-1|few
CASSQATTSGSIGTDTQYF
TGCGCCAGCAGCCAAGCGACTACTAGCGGGAGCATTGGCACAGATACGCAGTATTTT
>TRBJ1-5|NA|TRBV27|many
CASSFGYSNQPQHF
TGTGCCAGCAGTTTCGGGTATAGCAATCAGCCCCAGCATTTT
>TRBJ2-1|TRBD2|TRBV18|few
CASSSTGTSGSNEQFF
TGTGCCAGCTCATCGACCGGGACTAGCGGGAGTAATGAGCAGTTCTTC
>TRBJ2-3|NA|TRBV20-1|NA
CSVTGLARTDTQYF
TGCAGTGTAACGGGACTGGCCCGCACAGATACGCAGTATTTT
>TRBJ1-6|TRBD1|TRBV20-1|few
CSASRDRESSPLHF
TGCAGTGCCTCCCGGGACAGGGAGAGTTCACCCCTCCACTTT
>TRBJ2-5|TRBD2|TRBV20-1|many
CSARPLAGGEETQYF
TGCAGTGCTAGACCCCTAGCGGGAGGTGAAGAGACCCAGTACTTC
>TRBJ2-2|NA|TRBV19|few
CASSIHGPTHDTGELFF
TGTGCCAGTAGTATCCACGGGCCAACTCACGACACCGGGGAGCTGTTTTTT
>TRBJ2-2|NA|TRBV27|NA
CASSRRASGSGFTVELFF
TGTGCCAGCAGCCGAAGAGCCTCAGGGAGTGGGTTCACTGTGGAGCTGTTTTTT
>TRBJ2-1|NA|TRBV27|NA
CASSNSNYNEQFF
TGTGCCAGCAGCAATAGTAATTACAATGAGCAGTTCTTC
>TRBJ1-3|NA|TRBV6-1|NA
CASSPDGNTIYF
TGTGCCAGCAGTCCTGACGGAAACACCATATATTTT
>TRBJ2-7|TRBD2|TRBV14|many
CASSQGIAGVLRAQYF
TGTGCCAGCAGCCAAGGGATAGCGGGGGTCCTACGCGCGCAGTACTTC
>TRBJ1-5|NA|TRBV19|many
CASSMGGNQPQHF
TGTGCCAGTAGTATGGGTGGCAATCAGCCCCAGCATTTT
>TRBJ2-1|TRBD2|TRBV5-1|many
CASSLGSSGPNEQFF
TGCGCCAGCAGCTTGGGATCTAGCGGGCCCAATGAGCAGTTCTTC
>TRBJ2-7|TRBD2|TRBV20-1|many
CSARDFRLAGGYEQYF
TGCAGTGCTAGAGATTTCCGGCTAGCGGGAGGGTACGAGCAGTACTTC
>TRBJ1-2|TRBD1|TRBV28|few
CASTSGTGGIYGYTF
TGTGCCAGCACTTCCGGGACAGGGGGTATCTATGGCTACACCTTC
>TRBJ1-4|TRBD1|TRBV19|many
CASRLNPGQRNEKLFF
TGTGCCAGTAGACTTAACCCGGGACAGCGGAATGAAAAACTGTTTTTT
>TRBJ2-2|NA|TRBV25-1|few
CDSSTGVPGGELFF
TGTGACAGCAGTACGGGGGTTCCCGGCGGGGAGCTGTTTTTT
>TRBJ2-5|NA|TRBV30|many
CAWSPALGGRAETQYF
TGTGCCTGGAGTCCAGCGTTAGGGGGGAGGGCCGAGACCCAGTACTTC
>TRBJ1-5|NA|TRBV30|many
CAWSVQGTHQPQHF
TGTGCCTGGAGTGTACAAGGGACTCATCAGCCCCAGCATTTT
>TRBJ2-7|NA|TRBV6-2/TRBV6-3|few
CASSPVPAGEQYF
TGTGCCAGCAGTCCCGTTCCGGCCGGCGAGCAGTACTTC
>TRBJ1-3|NA|TRBV6-1|many
CASLRQGHTIYF
TGTGCCAGCCTGCGGCAGGGCCACACCATATATTTT
>TRBJ2-3|NA|TRBV2|many
CASEGLASSTDTQYF
TGTGCCAGCGAGGGGCTAGCGTCTAGCACAGATACGCAGTATTTT
>TRBJ2-7|NA|TRBV7-9|many
CASSYVEGPMAREQYF
TGTGCCAGCTCCTACGTGGAAGGGCCTATGGCTAGGGAGCAGTACTTC
>TRBJ2-1|TRBD1|TRBV18|many
CASSPRGDSSYNEQFF
TGTGCCAGCTCACCACGTGGGGACAGCTCCTACAATGAGCAGTTCTTC
>TRBJ2-3|NA|TRBV6-2/TRBV6-3|few
CASGTGNRTDTRYF
TGTGCCAGCGGTACAGGGAATCGCACAGATACGCGGTATTTT
>TRBJ1-4|TRBD1|TRBV3-1|many
CASSQEGTGGNEKLFF
TGTGCCAGCAGCCAAGAAGGGACAGGGGGAAATGAAAAACTGTTTTTT
>TRBJ2-5|NA|TRBV6-5|many
CASSYSRWDMEETQYF
TGTGCCAGCAGTTACTCGAGGTGGGACATGGAAGAGACCCAGTACTTC
>TRBJ1-5|TRBD1|TRBV5-1|few
CASSLVGTGSSQPQHF
TGCGCCAGCAGCTTAGTTGGGACAGGGTCTTCTCAGCCCCAGCATTTT
>TRBJ2-2|NA|TRBV15|many
CATSRGQNTGSTGELFF
TGTGCCACCAGCAGAGGCCAAAATACAGGGTCGACCGGGGAGCTGTTTTTT
>TRBJ1-5|NA|TRBV12-3/TRBV12-4|many
CASSPLEGGAQHF
TGTGCCAGCAGTCCATTAGAAGGGGGGGCCCAGCATTTT
>TRBJ1-2|NA|TRBV27|many
CASRGFRDTGGYTF
TGTGCCAGCAGGGGGTTCCGGGACACGGGGGGCTACACCTTC
>TRBJ1-5|NA|TRBV5-6|many
CASSHPGLGYNQPQHF
TGTGCCAGCAGCCATCCCGGGCTGGGATACAATCAGCCCCAGCATTTT
>TRBJ2-7|NA|TRBV24-1|NA
CATRGSLGPSSYEQYF
TGTGCCACCCGTGGTTCACTGGGGCCAAGCTCCTACGAGCAGTACTTC
>TRBJ2-3|TRBD1|TRBV5-6|many
CASSLLGQGITDTQYF
TGTGCCAGCAGCTTGCTAGGACAGGGAATCACAGATACGCAGTATTTT
>TRBJ2-3|TRBD2|TRBV30|many
CAWSGGLETDTQYF
TGTGCCTGGAGTGGGGGACTAGAAACAGATACGCAGTATTTT